Given below is one T cell receptor (beta chain) in context. This clonotype was observed a handful of times. Its antigen remains unidentified. Base qualities are not at hand, and no much larger clone is one base apart. Library creation used RT-PCR. The run used an Illumina HiSeq 2500. TCRdb itself trimmed the public reads at Q25 with fastp, ran MiXCR and retained productive beta chains. Rows with one shared CDR3 protein collapse into an entry with the most common genes and DNA. Present in this sample are under 550,000 distinct CDR3 sequences, less than 10% of which were seen just once. The top ten clonotypes cover under 15% of the sample. This specimen belongs to a study of response to subunit inactivated influenza vaccine (dated by TCRdb to the late 2010s). Turning to the overall study: Deep quantitative T cell receptor repertoire profiling was used in the study to track responses to a trivalent subunit inactivated influenza vaccine.

Paper-wide results and their limitations: The authors proposed that each seasonal influenza vaccination may bring in only a limited number of new T cells.

CDR1 and CDR2 (SQVTM, ANQGSEA) derive from the germline V gene. From its cysteine to its phenylalanine, the CDR3 spans 12 amino acids. The sequence is cut down to CDR3 DNA, 36 bases in frame from base 1. Cut back by 4 bases and 6 bases, the V and J ends lie 9 bases apart. This sequence uses TRBV29-1 and TRBJ2-2, with the D gene not confidently named. This specimen was PBMCs from blood, taken approximately 25 months after vaccination. The TCR originated in a man aged 45-69 years who received an inactivated influenza vaccine. Donor details come from another sample of the same person, matched by shared clones. The CDR3 reads as follows: CSVGKFAGELFF. Here is the DNA: TGCAGCGTTGGCAAATTTGCCGGGGAGCTGTTTTTT.